Sequencing of this T cell receptor beta chain was carried out in a study of cytomegalovirus exposure and HLA in healthy donors. General study points: Judged likely to be a sequencing artifact was a cluster of highly shared sequence variants. The study carried out a later analysis of TCR beta sequences. It associated some 17,000 of them with specific HLA alleles at a false discovery rate of 0.05.

PCR used 60 Vbeta primers and 13 Jbeta primers. Clones were read by immunoSEQ multiplex PCR, and TCRdb kept only the in-frame ones, dropping some. The sample shows roughly 230,000 clones, around nine tenths of them seen only once. V gave up 0 bases and J gave up 4 bases; unmatched junction bases: 3. CDR3 size: 15 residues. Per germline, CDR1 LNHNV and CDR2 YYDKDF (reference sequence). Comments on this clone: Its cognate antigen is unknown.

This rearrangement joins TRBV15 to TRBJ2-1, with 7 bases aligning to TRBD2. Sequences were obtained from PBMCs. The origin of this receptor is a girl aged 2-10 years in good health and CMV-seronegative. DNA of the CDR3: TGTGCCACCAGCAGAGATCCTAGCGGTTACAATGAGCAGTTCTTC. This encodes CATSRDPSGYNEQFF.